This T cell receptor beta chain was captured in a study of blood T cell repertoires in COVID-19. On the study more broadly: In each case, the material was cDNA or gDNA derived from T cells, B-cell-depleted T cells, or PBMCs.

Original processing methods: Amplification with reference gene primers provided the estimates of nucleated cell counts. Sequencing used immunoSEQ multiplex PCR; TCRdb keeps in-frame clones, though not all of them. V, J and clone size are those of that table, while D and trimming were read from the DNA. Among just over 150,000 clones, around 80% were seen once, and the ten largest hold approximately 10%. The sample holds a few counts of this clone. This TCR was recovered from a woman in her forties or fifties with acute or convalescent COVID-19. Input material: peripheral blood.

The CDR3 region is CASSVAFTGEDIQYF. CDR3 nucleotide sequence: TGTGCCAGCAGCGTAGCTTTCACAGGGGAGGACATTCAGTACTTC. This sequence joins TRBV9 and TRBJ2-4; D may be TRBD1 (7 bases). Trimming removed 0 bases at V and 8 bases at J, with 15 bases between. This CDR3 contains 15 residues. Germline V gene sequence: CDR1 SGDLS, CDR2 YYNGEE.